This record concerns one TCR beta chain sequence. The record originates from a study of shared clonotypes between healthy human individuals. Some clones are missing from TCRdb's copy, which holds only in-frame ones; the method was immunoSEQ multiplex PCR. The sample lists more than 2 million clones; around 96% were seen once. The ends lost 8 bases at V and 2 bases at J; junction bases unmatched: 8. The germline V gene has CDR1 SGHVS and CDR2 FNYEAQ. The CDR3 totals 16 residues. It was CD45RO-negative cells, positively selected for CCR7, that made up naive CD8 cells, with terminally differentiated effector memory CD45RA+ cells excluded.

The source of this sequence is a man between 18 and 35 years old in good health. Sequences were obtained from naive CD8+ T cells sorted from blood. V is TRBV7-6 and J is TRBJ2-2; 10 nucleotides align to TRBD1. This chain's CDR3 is CASAAGTGENTGELFF. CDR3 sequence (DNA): TGTGCCAGCGCAGCCGGGACAGGGGAAAACACCGGGGAGCTGTTTTTT.